The TCR beta chain under discussion was sequenced for a study of blood T cells in healthy people across ages. Findings and caveats of the study: Per-million-T-cell TCR beta diversity fell roughly linearly with age. Reliance upon unsorted PBMCs precluded definitive naive versus antigen-experienced comparison.

Per sample, a minimum of 6 million PBMCs were isolated. The authors extracted at least 6 micrograms of total RNA per sample. Through a sample-barcoded 5' primer and a J-beta primer mix, a second PCR was run for roughly 6 to 12 cycles. TCRdb re-derived calls from the 5' RACE reads in MiXCR, one entry per CDR3 protein. The sample consists of approximately 1,000,000 distinct CDR3 sequences, 45% of them appearing once. About this clonotype itself: Its antigen remains unidentified.

From germline, CDR1 is GTSNPN and CDR2 SVGIG (reference sequence). Losses at the gene ends were 4 bases for V and 9 bases for J; bases not matched to a gene: 14. The CDR3 loop spans 15 amino acids. What was sequenced was blood. This receptor was taken from a woman between 55 and 75 years old in good health. This chain connects TRBV30 to TRBJ2-4, with 8 positions matching TRBD1. This chain's CDR3 is CAWTKIPGQVPIQYF. CDR3 nucleotide sequence: TGTGCCTGGACCAAAATCCCGGGACAGGTTCCCATTCAGTACTTC.